This TCR beta chain came from a study of OX40 agonist ivuxolimab in advanced cancers. Across the study: The study enrolled dose-escalation patients with hepatocellular carcinoma, melanoma, renal cell or head and neck cancer.

The data were produced by immunoSEQ multiplex PCR, yet TCRdb's version contains in-frame clones alone and is incomplete. This table has just over 95,000 clones, roughly 88% appearing once. The germline gives CDR1 SGDLS, CDR2 YYNGEE. With V trimmed by 1 base and J by 4 bases, 6 bases remained unmatched. The length of the CDR3 is 15 residues. Specimen: CD4+ or CD8+ T cells sorted from blood, collected in a trial of the OX40 agonist ivuxolimab. The clonotype was recovered from an adult with an advanced solid tumor such as melanoma, head and neck, liver or kidney cancer. This sequence joins TRBV9 and TRBJ2-3, with TRBD2 matching 7 bases. CDR3 in amino acids: CASSVLGGSPDTQYF. The CDR3 DNA follows: TGTGCCAGCAGCGTATTGGGGGGGAGCCCAGATACGCAGTATTTT.